The 22 T cell receptor beta chains reported below all come from one sample, sequenced in a study of T cell repertoires in cytomegalovirus infection. TCRdb re-called the reads through MiXCR, storing one row per CDR3 protein. The table has approximately 220,000 distinct CDR3 sequences, 38% seen once. What these receptors recognize is not known. Sequences were derived from CD8+ T cells from cultured PBMCs, sampled from culture after CMV antigen stimulation. Receptor source: a human donor in good health (CMV status not recorded). Some clones in this sample may be carry-over from other donors' samples.

This chain links TRBV5-6 with TRBJ2-7; D may match TRBD1 or TRBD2 (6 bases each). This CDR3 spans 14 amino acids. V was clipped by 5 bases and J by 2 bases, with 14 bases between them. Germline CDR1 reads SGHDT; CDR2 reads YYEEEE. Here the CDR3 reads CASRMRDKTYEQYF. In nucleotides, the CDR3 is TGTGCCAGCAGAATGCGGGACAAGACCTACGAGCAGTACTTC.

The gene calls are TRBV9 and TRBJ2-3, with D hard to call. This CDR3 has 13 amino acids. The V and J ends lost 4 bases and 4 bases respectively, with 10 bases between them. Germline CDR1 and CDR2: SGDLS and YYNGEE. CDR3 region: CASSSPKADTQYF. In DNA form, the CDR3 reads TGTGCCAGCAGCTCCCCCAAGGCAGATACGCAGTATTTT.

The CDR3 nucleotides are TGCAGTGCTAGCCCCGGGGGGAAGAATCAGCCCCAGCATTTT. Its protein is CSASPGGKNQPQHF. The rearrangement links TRBV20-1 to TRBJ1-5, with D tentatively TRBD1 (5 bases). Deletions cut 3 bases from V and 4 bases from J, with 13 bases between. The CDR3 extends over 14 amino acids. Germline V gene sequence: CDR1 DFQATT, CDR2 SNEGSKA (reference sequence).

A few counts support this clonotype. The chain couples TRBV6-1 to TRBJ2-7; D tentatively reads TRBD1 or TRBD2 (7 bases each). V was clipped by 7 bases and J by 5 bases, with 15 bases between them. Germline V gene sequence: CDR1 MNHNS, CDR2 SASEGT. The CDR3 totals 13 residues. CDR3 protein: CASTPAGGDEQYF. CDR3 coding DNA: TGTGCCAGCACTCCGGCAGGGGGGGACGAGCAGTACTTC.

This chain uses TRBV6-1 with TRBJ2-4; unclear D gene. The CDR3 spans 15 residues. Germline V gene data show CDR1 as MNHNS and CDR2 as SASEGT. V shed 3 bases and J shed 0 bases, with 9 bases lying between them. CDR3 in amino acids: CASSDLSKAKNIQYF. The CDR3 DNA sequence: TGTGCCAGCAGTGACTTATCGAAAGCCAAAAACATTCAGTACTTC.

The chain links TRBV25-1 to TRBJ1-5; D uncertain. The germline V gene has CDR1 MGHDK and CDR2 SYGVNS. V gave up 0 bases and J gave up 0 bases, with 6 bases separating them. The CDR3 is made up of 15 amino acids. As DNA, the CDR3 is TGTGCCAGCAGTGAATACAGCTATAGCAATCAGCCCCAGCATTTT. This codes for CASSEYSYSNQPQHF.

The gene calls are TRBV7-3 and TRBJ2-1; no clear D. V dropped 2 bases and J dropped 8 bases, with 16 bases sitting between them. The CDR3 is made up of 15 amino acids. Germline assignment: CDR1 SGHTA and CDR2 FQGTGA. CDR3 coding DNA: TGTGCCAGCAGCTTAGGGCCCCCTCCGGCCTATGAGCAGTTCTTC. Protein sequence: CASSLGPPPAYEQFF.

There are a few counts of this clonotype. The chain joins TRBV7-4 to TRBJ1-2; D uncertain. V was cut by 5 bases and J by 1 base, with 11 bases left in between. The CDR3 totals 14 residues. Looked up from germline, CDR1 is SGHVT and CDR2 is SQSDAQ. The CDR3 sequence: CASSRERDNYGYTF. CDR3 DNA: TGTGCCAGCAGCCGGGAAAGGGATAACTATGGCTACACCTTC.

This chain joins TRBV28 and TRBJ2-4; 8 bases fit TRBD2. Germline V gene lookup returns CDR1 MDHEN and CDR2 SYDVKM. The CDR3 extends over 15 amino acids. V shed 6 bases, J shed 6 bases, and the junction held 10 bases outside the gene matches. As DNA, the CDR3 is TGTGCCAGCAGCCGCAGCGGGAGAGGCGGAAACATTCAGTACTTC. Encoded protein: CASSRSGRGGNIQYF.

The table lists this clonotype with a few counts. The chain links TRBV9 to TRBJ2-7; no clear D gene. The CDR3 has 14 amino acids. Germline CDR1 is SGDLS and CDR2 is YYNGEE. The germline V and J ends were trimmed by 4 bases and 0 bases, with 11 bases remaining between them. Here the CDR3 DNA reads TGTGCCAGCAGCCCTACGGACGGCTCCTACGAGCAGTACTTC. Translating gives CASSPTDGSYEQYF.

The chain is built from TRBV6-2 or TRBV6-3 and TRBJ1-4; 10 nucleotides line up with TRBD1. The germline CDR1 and CDR2 sequences are MNHEY and SVGEGT. The CDR3 is 17 amino acids. Losses at the gene ends were 9 bases for V and 11 bases for J; bases not matched to a gene: 21. The CDR3 region has the DNA TGTGCCAGTCTATCGGGACAGGGGCTACGCACCCCCGGGAAACTGTTTTTT. The encoded protein is CASLSGQGLRTPGKLFF.

The chain has TRBV19 and TRBJ2-2; D uncertain. CDR3 length equals 17 residues. Germline V gene data show CDR1 as LNHDA and CDR2 as SQIVND (reference sequence). V was clipped by 9 bases and J by 6 bases, with 26 bases between them. CDR3 in amino acids: CASLKSGPSKWAGELFF. The CDR3 DNA sequence: TGTGCCAGCTTGAAATCCGGGCCGAGCAAATGGGCCGGGGAGCTGTTTTTT.

The CDR3 loop reads CASSEDRGLNNEQFF. The CDR3 DNA is TGTGCCAGCTCAGAGGACAGGGGGCTCAACAATGAGCAGTTCTTC. The chain is built from TRBV25-1 and TRBJ2-1; 11 bases match TRBD1. The CDR3 is 15 residues long. V lost 8 bases, J lost 5 bases, and 8 bases stayed unmatched. Germline lookup yields CDR1 MGHDK and CDR2 SYGVNS.

This clonotype was detected many times. The V and J genes are TRBV7-2 and TRBJ2-7; the match to TRBD2 covers 11 bases. The J segment lost 0 bases and the V segment lost 4 bases, leaving 5 bases of the junction unmatched. The CDR3 has 16 residues. CDR1 SGHTA and CDR2 FQGNSA come from the germline V gene. CDR3 in DNA: TGTGCCAGCAGCTCCTTAGCGGGAGGGGACTCCTACGAGCAGTACTTC. Translating gives CASSSLAGGDSYEQYF.

This clonotype has just one count. The gene calls are TRBV7-7 and TRBJ1-6; tentatively, D is TRBD1 (5 bases). V was trimmed by 5 bases and J by 7 bases, leaving 15 bases between them. There are 15 residues in the CDR3. The germline V gene has CDR1 SSHAT and CDR2 FNYEAQ (reference sequence). The CDR3: CASSPQGMVNSPLHF. As DNA, the CDR3 is TGTGCCAGCAGCCCCCAGGGAATGGTGAATTCACCCCTCCACTTT.

In its sample, this clonotype was seen a few times. J is TRBJ2-1 and V is TRBV28, with 11 bases that match TRBD2. V shed 4 bases and J 14 bases; nucleotides not matched to a gene: 7. CDR1 is MDHEN, CDR2 SYDVKM, per germline. The CDR3 loop spans 13 amino acids. CDR3 coding DNA: TGTGCCAGCAGTTACACTAGCGGGAGTTTGGAGTTCTTC. Its translation: CASSYTSGSLEFF.

This clonotype has a handful of counts. The chain has TRBV27 and TRBJ2-3, with D possibly being TRBD2 (5 bases). The CDR3 length is 16 residues. CDR1 is MNHEY and CDR2 is SMNVEV in the germline V gene (reference sequence). Between the trimmed V and J ends, which lost 3 bases and 0 bases, there was a span of 13 bases. The CDR3 spells CASSFKSGWSTDTQYF. The CDR3 DNA sequence: TGTGCCAGCAGTTTTAAGAGCGGATGGAGCACAGATACGCAGTATTTT.

This chain links TRBV7-9 with TRBJ2-5; TRBD1 aligns across 7 bases. The V gene's germline CDR1 is SEHNR and CDR2 FQNEAQ (reference sequence). J was trimmed by 3 bases and V by 5 bases; bases with no gene match: 6. CDR3 size: 14 residues. The CDR3 DNA follows: TGTGCCAGCAGCCACGACAGGGAAGAAGAGACCCAGTACTTC. This translates into CASSHDREEETQYF.

The chain uses TRBV12-5 and TRBJ2-3; TRBD1 or TRBD2 may be the D gene (5 bases each). Germline V CDR1 and CDR2: LGHNT, FRNRAP. V lost 5 bases and J lost 2, with 17 bases in between. This CDR3 comprises 16 residues. The CDR3 reads CASGPLMRGYTDTQYF. CDR3 sequence (DNA): TGTGCTAGTGGTCCCCTCATGAGGGGTTACACAGATACGCAGTATTTT.

The gene calls are TRBV5-1 and TRBJ2-2; D ambiguous. The CDR3 extends over 15 amino acids. The germline V gene has CDR1 SGHRS and CDR2 YFSETQ. V lost 1 base, J lost 4 bases, and 11 bases lay in between. The CDR3 protein is CASSLSRPGTGELFF. The CDR3 DNA is TGCGCCAGCAGCTTGAGCCGGCCAGGCACCGGGGAGCTGTTTTTT.

This clonotype was seen more than once but under ten times. The J gene is TRBJ2-1, the V gene TRBV15; tentative D call: TRBD1 (5 bases). V dropped 4 bases and J dropped 4 bases, with 20 bases sitting between them. This CDR3 spans 17 amino acids. From germline, CDR1 is LNHNV and CDR2 YYDKDF (reference sequence). The CDR3 DNA is TGTGCCACCAGCATCGACCGACAGCAACTACCTTACAATGAGCAGTTCTTC. As protein: CATSIDRQQLPYNEQFF. Filled out from reference TRBV15 and TRBJ2-1, the complete variable domain reads DAMVIQNPRYQVTQFGKPVTLSCSQTLNHNVMYWYQQKSSQAPKLLFHYYDKDFNNEADTPDNFQSRRPNTSFCFLDIRSPGLGDTAMYLCATSIDRQQLPYNEQFFGPGTRLTVL.

This clonotype is a singleton in its sample. V usage is TRBV7-3 and J usage is TRBJ1-3, with TRBD1 as a possible D gene (5 bases). CDR3 length equals 15 residues. Germline-derived CDR1 and CDR2 are SGHTA and FQGTGA. V gave up 4 bases and J gave up 4 bases, with 14 bases separating them. Here the CDR3 reads CASSSGASAGNTIYF. CDR3 coding DNA: TGTGCCAGCAGCTCCGGGGCCTCTGCCGGAAACACCATATATTTT. The full variable domain, completed using reference TRBV7-3 and TRBJ1-3, is GAGVSQTPSNKVTEKGKYVELRCDPISGHTALYWYRQSLGQGPEFLIYFQGTGAADDSGLPNDRFFAVRPEGSVSTLKIQRTERGDSAVYLCASSSGASAGNTIYFGEGSWLTVV.